This T cell receptor beta chain is drawn from a study of response to subunit inactivated influenza vaccine. Whole-study findings and limits: The authors proposed limited new T cell recruitment per seasonal influenza vaccination.

TCRdb re-called the RT-PCR reads with MiXCR, one entry per CDR3 protein. The data show hundreds of thousands of distinct CDR3 sequences, 7.5% to 8.5% seen once. V was trimmed by 0 bases and J by 0 bases, leaving 10 bases between them. Germline CDR1 reads SGHDT; CDR2 reads YYEEEE. The CDR3 totals 15 residues. As concerns this clonotype: Its target is unknown.

The source of this sequence is a man between 50 and 75 years old who received an inactivated influenza vaccine. J is TRBJ2-7 and V is TRBV5-6; weak D call: TRBD1 (5 bases). The starting material was PBMCs from blood, obtained 23 to 25 months after vaccination. CDR3 sequence: CASSLGGLNSYEQYF. For the CDR3, the DNA is TGTGCCAGCAGCTTGGGGGGCCTAAACTCCTACGAGCAGTACTTC. Full variable domain (missing parts from reference TRBV5-6 and TRBJ2-7): DAGVTQSPTHLIKTRGQQVTLRCSPKSGHDTVSWYQQALGQGPQFIFQYYEEEERQRGNFPDRFSGHQFPNYSSELNVNALLLGDSALYLCASSLGGLNSYEQYFGPGTRLTVT.